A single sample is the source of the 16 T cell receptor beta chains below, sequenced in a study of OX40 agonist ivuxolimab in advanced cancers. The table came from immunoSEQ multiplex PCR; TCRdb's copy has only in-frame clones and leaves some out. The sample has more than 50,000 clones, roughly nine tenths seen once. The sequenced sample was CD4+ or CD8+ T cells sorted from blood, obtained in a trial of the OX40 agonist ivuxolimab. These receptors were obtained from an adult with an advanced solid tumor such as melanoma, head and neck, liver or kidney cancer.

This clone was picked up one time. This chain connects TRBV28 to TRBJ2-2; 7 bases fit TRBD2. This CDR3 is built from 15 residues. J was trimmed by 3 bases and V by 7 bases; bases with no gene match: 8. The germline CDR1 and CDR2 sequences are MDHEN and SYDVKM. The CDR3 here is CASTLGGADTGELFF. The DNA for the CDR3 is TGTGCCAGCACCCTGGGAGGGGCCGACACCGGGGAGCTGTTTTTT. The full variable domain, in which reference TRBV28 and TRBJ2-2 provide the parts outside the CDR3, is DVKVTQSSRYLVKRTGEKVFLECVQDMDHENMFWYRQDPGLGLRLIYFSYDVKMKEKGDIPEGYSVSREKKERFSLILESASTNQTSMYLCASTLGGADTGELFFGEGSRLTVL.

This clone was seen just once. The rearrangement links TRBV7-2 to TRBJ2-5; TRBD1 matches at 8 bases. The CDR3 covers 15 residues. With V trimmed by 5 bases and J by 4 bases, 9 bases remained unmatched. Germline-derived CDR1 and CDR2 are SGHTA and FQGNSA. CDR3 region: CASSLTGVWRETQYF. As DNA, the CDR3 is TGTGCCAGCAGCCTGACAGGGGTATGGCGAGAGACCCAGTACTTC.

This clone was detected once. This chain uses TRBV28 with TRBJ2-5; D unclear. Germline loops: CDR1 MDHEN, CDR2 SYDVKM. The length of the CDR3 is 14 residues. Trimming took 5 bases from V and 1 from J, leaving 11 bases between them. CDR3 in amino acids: CASSLGPFQETQYF. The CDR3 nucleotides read TGTGCCAGCAGTCTTGGACCTTTCCAAGAGACCCAGTACTTC.

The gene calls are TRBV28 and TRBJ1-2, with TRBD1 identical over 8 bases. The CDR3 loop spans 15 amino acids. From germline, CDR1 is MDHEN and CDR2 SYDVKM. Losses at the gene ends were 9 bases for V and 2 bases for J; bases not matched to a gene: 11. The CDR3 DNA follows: TGTGCCAGTTGCGGATCAGGGGGCGAAAACTATGGCTACACCTTC. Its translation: CASCGSGGENYGYTF.

CDR3 DNA sequence: TGTGCCAGCAGCTCTGCGGGACTAGCCGGGAGTGGGAACAATGAGCAGTTCTTC. This encodes CASSSAGLAGSGNNEQFF. The chain links TRBV7-2 to TRBJ2-1; 9 bases are a match to TRBD2. The CDR3 contains 18 residues. V lost 4 bases to trimming and J lost 5 bases; unmatched junction nucleotides: 15. Germline V lookup: CDR1 SGHTA, CDR2 FQGNSA.

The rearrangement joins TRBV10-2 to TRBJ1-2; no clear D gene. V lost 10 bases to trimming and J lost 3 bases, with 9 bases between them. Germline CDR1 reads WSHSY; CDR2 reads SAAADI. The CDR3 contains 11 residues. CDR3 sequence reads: CATSDDYGYTF. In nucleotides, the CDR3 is TGCGCCACCTCGGATGACTATGGCTACACCTTC.

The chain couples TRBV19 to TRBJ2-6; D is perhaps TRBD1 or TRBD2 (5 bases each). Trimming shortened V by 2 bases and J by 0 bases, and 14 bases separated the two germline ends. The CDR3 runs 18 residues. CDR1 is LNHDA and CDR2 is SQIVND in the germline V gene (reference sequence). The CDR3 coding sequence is TGTGCCAGTAGTATAAGAACCGGGACGTACTCTGGGGCCAACGTCCTGACTTTC. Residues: CASSIRTGTYSGANVLTF.

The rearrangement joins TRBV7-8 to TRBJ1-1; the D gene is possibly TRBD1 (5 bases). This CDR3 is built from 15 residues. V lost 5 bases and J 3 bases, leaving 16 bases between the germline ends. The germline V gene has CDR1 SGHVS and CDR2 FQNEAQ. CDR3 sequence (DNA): TGTGCCAGCAGCCCCCGCCTAGGGGCGGACACTGAAGCTTTCTTT. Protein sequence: CASSPRLGADTEAFF.

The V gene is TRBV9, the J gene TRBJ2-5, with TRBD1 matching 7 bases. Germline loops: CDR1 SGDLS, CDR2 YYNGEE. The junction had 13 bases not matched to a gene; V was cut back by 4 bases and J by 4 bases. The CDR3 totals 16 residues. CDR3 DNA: TGTGCCAGCAGCTTCAGGGAAGGGGGCGGAGGAGAGACCCAGTACTTC. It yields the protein CASSFREGGGGETQYF.

CDR3 protein: CASSQSRANGNTIYF. In DNA, the CDR3 is TGCGCCAGCAGTCAATCGAGGGCAAATGGAAACACCATATATTTT. The genes are TRBV23-1 and TRBJ1-3, with no clear D. TRBV23-1 is an ORF, with its function uncertain. V dropped 0 bases and J dropped 3 bases, with 9 bases sitting between them. This CDR3 has 15 residues.

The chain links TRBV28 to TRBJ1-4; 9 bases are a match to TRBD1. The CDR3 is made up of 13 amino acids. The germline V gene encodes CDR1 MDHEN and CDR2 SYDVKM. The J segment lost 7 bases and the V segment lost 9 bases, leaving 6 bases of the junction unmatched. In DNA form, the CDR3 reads TGTGCCAGTACAGGGGGCGGGGGTGAAAAACTGTTTTTT. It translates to CASTGGGGEKLFF.

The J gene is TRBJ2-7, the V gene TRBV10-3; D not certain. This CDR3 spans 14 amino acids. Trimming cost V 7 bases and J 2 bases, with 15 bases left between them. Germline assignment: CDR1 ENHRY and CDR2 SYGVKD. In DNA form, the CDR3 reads TGTGCCATCACGCCGGGCAGGCAAACCTACGAGCAGTACTTC. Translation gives CAITPGRQTYEQYF.

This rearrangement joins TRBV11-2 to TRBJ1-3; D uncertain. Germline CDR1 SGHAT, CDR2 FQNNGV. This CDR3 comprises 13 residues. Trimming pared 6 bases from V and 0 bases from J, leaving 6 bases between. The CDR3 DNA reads TGTGCCAGCAGTCCGAGCTCTGGAAACACCATATATTTT. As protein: CASSPSSGNTIYF.

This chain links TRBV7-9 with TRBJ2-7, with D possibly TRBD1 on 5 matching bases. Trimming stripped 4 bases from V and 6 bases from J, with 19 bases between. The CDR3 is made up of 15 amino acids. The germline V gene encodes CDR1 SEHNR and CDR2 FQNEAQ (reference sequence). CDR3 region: CASSSNTRAEGEQYF. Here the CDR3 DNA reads TGTGCCAGCAGCTCCAACACCAGGGCAGAAGGCGAGCAGTACTTC.

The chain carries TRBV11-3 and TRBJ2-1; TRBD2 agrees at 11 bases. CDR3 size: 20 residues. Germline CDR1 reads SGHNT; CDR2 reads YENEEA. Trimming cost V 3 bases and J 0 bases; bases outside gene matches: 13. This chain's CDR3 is CASSFVPLAGGLSSYNEQFF. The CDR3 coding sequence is TGTGCCAGCAGCTTCGTTCCTCTAGCGGGAGGACTTAGCTCCTACAATGAGCAGTTCTTC.

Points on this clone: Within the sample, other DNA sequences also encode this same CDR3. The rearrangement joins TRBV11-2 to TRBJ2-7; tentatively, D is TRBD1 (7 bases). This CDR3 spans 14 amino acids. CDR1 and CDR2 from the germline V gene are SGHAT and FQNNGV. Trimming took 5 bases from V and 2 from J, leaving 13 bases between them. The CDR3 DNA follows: TGTGCCAGCAGCCAGGGGGGCAGCCCCTACGAGCAGTACTTC. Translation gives CASSQGGSPYEQYF.